This entry concerns a single T cell receptor beta chain. This record comes from a study of blood T cell repertoires in COVID-19. Study summary: Nucleic acid was either cDNA or gDNA, and it came from T cells, B-cell-depleted T cells, or PBMCs.

The CDR3 is made up of 15 amino acids. Trimming took 6 bases from V and 0 from J, leaving 11 bases between them. Germline assignment: CDR1 SEHNR and CDR2 FQNEAQ (reference sequence). The assay was immunoSEQ multiplex PCR, and TCRdb's table has in-frame clones only and misses some. The sample records fewer than 500,000 clones, roughly 90% being singletons. This chain joins TRBV7-9 and TRBJ1-4; no reliable D call. Input material: PBMCs or T cells enriched from blood (not recorded which). The TCR sequence derives from a young woman with acute COVID-19. The CDR3 reads CASRTSGATNEKLFF. DNA of the CDR3: TGTGCCAGCAGAACTTCGGGTGCAACTAATGAAAAACTGTTTTTT.